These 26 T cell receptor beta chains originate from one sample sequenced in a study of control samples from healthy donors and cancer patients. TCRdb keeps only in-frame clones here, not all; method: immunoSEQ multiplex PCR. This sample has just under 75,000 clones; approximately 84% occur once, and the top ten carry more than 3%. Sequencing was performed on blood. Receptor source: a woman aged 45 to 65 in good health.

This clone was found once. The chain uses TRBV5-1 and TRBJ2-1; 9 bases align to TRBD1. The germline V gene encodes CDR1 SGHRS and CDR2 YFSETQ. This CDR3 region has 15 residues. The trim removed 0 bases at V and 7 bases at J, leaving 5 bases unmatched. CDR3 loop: CASSLGTGGANEQFF. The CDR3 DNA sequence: TGCGCCAGCAGCTTGGGCACAGGGGGCGCGAATGAGCAGTTCTTC. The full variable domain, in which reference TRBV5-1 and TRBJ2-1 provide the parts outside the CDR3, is KAGVTQTPRYLIKTRGQQVTLSCSPISGHRSVSWYQQTPGQGLQFLFEYFSETQRNKGNFPGRFSGRQFSNSRSEMNVSTLELGDSALYLCASSLGTGGANEQFFGPGTRLTVL.

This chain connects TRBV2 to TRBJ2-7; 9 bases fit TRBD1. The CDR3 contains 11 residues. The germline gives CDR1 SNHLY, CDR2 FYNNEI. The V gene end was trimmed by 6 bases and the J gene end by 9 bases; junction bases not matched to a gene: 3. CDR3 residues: CASSTGGGQYF. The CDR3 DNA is TGTGCCAGCAGCACAGGGGGCGGGCAGTACTTC.

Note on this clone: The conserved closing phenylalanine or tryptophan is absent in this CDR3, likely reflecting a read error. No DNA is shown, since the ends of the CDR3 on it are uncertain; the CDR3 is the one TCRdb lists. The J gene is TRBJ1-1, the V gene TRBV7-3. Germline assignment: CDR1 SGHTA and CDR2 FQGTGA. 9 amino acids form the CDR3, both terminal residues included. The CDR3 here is CASSLNSEE.

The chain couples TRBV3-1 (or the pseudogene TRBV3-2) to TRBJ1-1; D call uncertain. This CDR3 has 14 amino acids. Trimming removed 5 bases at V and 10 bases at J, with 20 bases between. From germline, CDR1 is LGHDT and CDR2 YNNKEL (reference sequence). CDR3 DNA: TGTGCCAGCAGCTCCCCGTCGGCTTGGGGTGTAGCTTTCTTT. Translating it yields CASSSPSAWGVAFF.

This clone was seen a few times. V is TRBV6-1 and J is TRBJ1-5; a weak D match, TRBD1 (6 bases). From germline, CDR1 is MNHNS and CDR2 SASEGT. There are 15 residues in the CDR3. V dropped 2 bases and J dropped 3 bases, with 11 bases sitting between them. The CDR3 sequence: CASSEKGGNNQPQHF. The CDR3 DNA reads TGTGCCAGCAGTGAAAAAGGGGGGAACAATCAGCCCCAGCATTTT.

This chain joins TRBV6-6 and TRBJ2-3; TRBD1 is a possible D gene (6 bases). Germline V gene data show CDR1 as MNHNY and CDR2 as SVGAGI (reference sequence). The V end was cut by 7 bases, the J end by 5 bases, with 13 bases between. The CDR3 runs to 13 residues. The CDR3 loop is CASKARGGDTQYF. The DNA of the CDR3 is TGTGCCAGCAAAGCCAGAGGGGGAGATACGCAGTATTTT.

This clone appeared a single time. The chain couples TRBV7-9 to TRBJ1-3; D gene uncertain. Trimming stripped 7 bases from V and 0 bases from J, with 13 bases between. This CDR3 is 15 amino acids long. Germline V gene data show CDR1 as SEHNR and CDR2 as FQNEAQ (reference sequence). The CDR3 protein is CASTPPVLSGNTIYF. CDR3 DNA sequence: TGTGCCAGCACCCCTCCGGTCCTCTCTGGAAACACCATATATTTT.

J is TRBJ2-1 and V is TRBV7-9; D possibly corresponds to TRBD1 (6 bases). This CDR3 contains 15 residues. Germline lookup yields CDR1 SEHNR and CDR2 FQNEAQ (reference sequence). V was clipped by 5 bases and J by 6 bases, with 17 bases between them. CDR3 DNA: TGTGCCAGCAGCCCGGTGGGGGCGGCGGGCAATGAGCAGTTCTTC. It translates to CASSPVGAAGNEQFF.

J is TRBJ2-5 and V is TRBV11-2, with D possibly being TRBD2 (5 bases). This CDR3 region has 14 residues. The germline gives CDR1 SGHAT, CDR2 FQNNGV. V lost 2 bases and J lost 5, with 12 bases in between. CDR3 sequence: CASSLISGLETQYF. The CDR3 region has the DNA TGTGCCAGCAGCTTAATATCGGGATTGGAGACCCAGTACTTC.

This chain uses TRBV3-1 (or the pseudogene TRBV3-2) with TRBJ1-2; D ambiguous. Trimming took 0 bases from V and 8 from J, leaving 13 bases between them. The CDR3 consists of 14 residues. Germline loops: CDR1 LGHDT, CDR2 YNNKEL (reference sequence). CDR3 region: CASSQESHAKGYTF. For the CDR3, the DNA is TGTGCCAGCAGCCAAGAGTCTCACGCCAAGGGCTACACCTTC.

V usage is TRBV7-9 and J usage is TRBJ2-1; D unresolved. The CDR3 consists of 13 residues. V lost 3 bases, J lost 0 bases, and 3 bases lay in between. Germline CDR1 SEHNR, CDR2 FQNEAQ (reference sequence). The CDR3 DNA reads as TGTGCCAGCAGCTTCAGCTCCTACAATGAGCAGTTCTTC. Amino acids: CASSFSSYNEQFF.

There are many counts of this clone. The CDR3: CASSQAQGYSYEQYF. DNA of the CDR3: TGTGCCAGCAGCCAAGCACAGGGGTACTCCTACGAGCAGTACTTC. The gene calls are TRBV3-1 (or the pseudogene TRBV3-2) and TRBJ2-7; 7 bases are a match to TRBD1. Trimming cost V 1 base and J 0 bases; bases outside gene matches: 3. Per germline, CDR1 LGHDT and CDR2 YNNKEL (reference sequence). CDR3 length equals 15 residues.

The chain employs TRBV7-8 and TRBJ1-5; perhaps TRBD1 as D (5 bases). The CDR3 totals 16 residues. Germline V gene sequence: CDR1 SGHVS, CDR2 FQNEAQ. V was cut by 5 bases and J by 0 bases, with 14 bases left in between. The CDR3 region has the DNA TGTGCCAGCAGCCCACGAAGGGACTATAGCAATCAGCCCCAGCATTTT. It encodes CASSPRRDYSNQPQHF. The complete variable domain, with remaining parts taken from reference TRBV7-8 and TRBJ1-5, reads GAGVSQSPRYKVAKRGQDVALRCDPISGHVSLFWYQQALGQGPEFLTYFQNEAQLDKSGLPSDRFFAERPEGSVSTLKIQRTQQEDSAVYLCASSPRRDYSNQPQHFGDGTRLSIL.

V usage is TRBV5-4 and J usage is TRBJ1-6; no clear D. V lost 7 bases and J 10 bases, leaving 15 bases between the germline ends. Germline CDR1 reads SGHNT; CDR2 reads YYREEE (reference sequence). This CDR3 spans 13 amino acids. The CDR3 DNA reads TGTGCCAGCTCGCTCGAGCGAGTGTCACCCCTCCACTTT. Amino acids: CASSLERVSPLHF.

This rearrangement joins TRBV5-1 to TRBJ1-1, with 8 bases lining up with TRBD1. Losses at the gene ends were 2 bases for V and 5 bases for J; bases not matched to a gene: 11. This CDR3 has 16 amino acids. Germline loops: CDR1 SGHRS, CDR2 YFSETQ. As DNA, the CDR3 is TGCGCCAGCAGCTTCCGGGACAGGTTCAGGGATACTGAAGCTTTCTTT. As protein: CASSFRDRFRDTEAFF.

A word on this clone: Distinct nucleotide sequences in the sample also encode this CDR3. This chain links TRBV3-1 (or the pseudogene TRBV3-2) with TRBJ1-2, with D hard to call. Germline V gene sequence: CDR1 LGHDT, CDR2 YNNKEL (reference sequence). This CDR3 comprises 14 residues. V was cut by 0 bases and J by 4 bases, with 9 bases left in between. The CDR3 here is CASSQEVGIYGYTF. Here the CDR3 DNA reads TGTGCCAGCAGCCAAGAAGTGGGGATCTATGGCTACACCTTC.

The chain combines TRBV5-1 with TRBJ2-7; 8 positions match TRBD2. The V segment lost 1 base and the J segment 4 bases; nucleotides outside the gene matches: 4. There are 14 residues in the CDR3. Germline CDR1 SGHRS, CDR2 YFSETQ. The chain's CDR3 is CASSLSPGGYEQYF. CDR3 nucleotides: TGCGCCAGCAGCTTGTCTCCGGGAGGGTACGAGCAGTACTTC.

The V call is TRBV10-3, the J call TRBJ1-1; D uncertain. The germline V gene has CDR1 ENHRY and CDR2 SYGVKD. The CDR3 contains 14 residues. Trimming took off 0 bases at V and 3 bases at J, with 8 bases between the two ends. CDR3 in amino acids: CAISESEGYTEAFF. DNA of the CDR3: TGTGCCATCAGTGAGTCTGAGGGATACACTGAAGCTTTCTTT.

The CDR3 sequence is CATSEPTSGTDTQYF. In DNA, the CDR3 is TGTGCCACCAGTGAACCCACTAGCGGCACAGATACGCAGTATTTT. V usage is TRBV24-1 and J usage is TRBJ2-3, with 7 bases that match TRBD2. Per germline, CDR1 KGHDR and CDR2 SFDVKD. V shed 4 bases and J 1 base; nucleotides not matched to a gene: 4. The CDR3 has 15 residues.

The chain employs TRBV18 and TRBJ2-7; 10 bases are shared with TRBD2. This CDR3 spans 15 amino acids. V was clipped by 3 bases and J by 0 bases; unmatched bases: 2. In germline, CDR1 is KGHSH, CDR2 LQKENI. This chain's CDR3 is CASSPGLADSYEQYF. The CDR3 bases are TGTGCCAGCTCACCTGGACTAGCGGACTCCTACGAGCAGTACTTC.

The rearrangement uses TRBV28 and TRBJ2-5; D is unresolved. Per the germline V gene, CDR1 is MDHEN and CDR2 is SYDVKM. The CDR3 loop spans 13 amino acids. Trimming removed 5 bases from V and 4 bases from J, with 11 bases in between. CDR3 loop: CASSNNYLETQYF. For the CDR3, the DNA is TGTGCCAGCAGTAACAACTACTTAGAGACCCAGTACTTC.

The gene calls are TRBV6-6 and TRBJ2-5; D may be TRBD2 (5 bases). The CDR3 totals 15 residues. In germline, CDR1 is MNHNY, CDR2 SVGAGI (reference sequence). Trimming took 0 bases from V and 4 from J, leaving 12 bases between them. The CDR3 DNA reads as TGTGCCAGCAGTTACTCGAATCGGGGTCGAGAGACCCAGTACTTC. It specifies CASSYSNRGRETQYF.

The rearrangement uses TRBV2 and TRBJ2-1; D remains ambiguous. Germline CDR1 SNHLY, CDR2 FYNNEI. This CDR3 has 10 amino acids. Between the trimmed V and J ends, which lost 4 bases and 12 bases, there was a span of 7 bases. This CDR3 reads CASSVQWQFF. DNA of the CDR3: TGTGCCAGCAGTGTCCAGTGGCAGTTCTTC.

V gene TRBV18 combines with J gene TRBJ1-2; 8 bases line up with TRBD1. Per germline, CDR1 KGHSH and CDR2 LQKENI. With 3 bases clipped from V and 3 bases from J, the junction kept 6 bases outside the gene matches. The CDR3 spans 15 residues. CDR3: CASSPTTGADYGYTF. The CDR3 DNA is TGTGCCAGCTCACCCACGACAGGGGCGGACTATGGCTACACCTTC. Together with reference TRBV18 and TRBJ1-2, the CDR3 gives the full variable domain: NAGVMQNPRHLVRRRGQEARLRCSPMKGHSHVYWYRQLPEEGLKFMVYLQKENIIDESGMPKERFSAEFPKEGPSILRIQQVVRGDSAAYFCASSPTTGADYGYTFGSGTRLTVV.

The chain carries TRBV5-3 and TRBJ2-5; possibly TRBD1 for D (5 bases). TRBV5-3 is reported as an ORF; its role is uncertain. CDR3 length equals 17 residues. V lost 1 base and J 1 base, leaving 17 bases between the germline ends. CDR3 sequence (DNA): TGTGCCAGAAGCTTGACTAAACAGGCTTGGGGCCAAGAGACCCAGTACTTC. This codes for CARSLTKQAWGQETQYF.

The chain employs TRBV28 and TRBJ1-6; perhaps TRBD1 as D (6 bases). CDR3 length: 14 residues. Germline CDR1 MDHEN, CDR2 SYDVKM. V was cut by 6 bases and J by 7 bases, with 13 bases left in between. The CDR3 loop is CASSADRRNSPLHF. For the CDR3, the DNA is TGTGCCAGCAGCGCCGACAGGAGGAATTCACCCCTCCACTTT.